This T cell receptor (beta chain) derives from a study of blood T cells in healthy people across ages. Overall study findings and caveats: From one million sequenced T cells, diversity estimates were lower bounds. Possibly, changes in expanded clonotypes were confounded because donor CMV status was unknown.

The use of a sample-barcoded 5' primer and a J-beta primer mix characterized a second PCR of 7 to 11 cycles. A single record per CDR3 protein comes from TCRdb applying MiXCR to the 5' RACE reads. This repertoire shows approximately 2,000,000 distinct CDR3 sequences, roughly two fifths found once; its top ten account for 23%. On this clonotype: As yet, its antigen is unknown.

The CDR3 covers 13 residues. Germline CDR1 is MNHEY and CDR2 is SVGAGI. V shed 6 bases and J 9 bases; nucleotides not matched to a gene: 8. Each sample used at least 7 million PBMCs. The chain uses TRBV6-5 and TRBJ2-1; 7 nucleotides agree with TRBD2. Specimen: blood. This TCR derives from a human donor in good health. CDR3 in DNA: TGTGCCAGCAGATCCGGGGGGTGGGCTGAGCAGTTCTTC. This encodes CASRSGGWAEQFF.